Below, one TCR beta chain is given with its context. The antigen remains undetermined. The sample belongs to a study of CD8 T cells in Susac syndrome. Findings and limits, study-wide: That the number of individuals in its TCR sequencing and HLA analysis was relatively small was acknowledged by the study.

V lost 3 bases to trimming and J lost 5 bases; unmatched junction nucleotides: 11. CDR3 size: 15 residues. CDR1 is GTSNPN and CDR2 is SVGIG in the germline V gene (reference sequence). Reverse transcription of 0.5 to 1 ug RNA was performed with random hexamers. The CDR3 of TCR beta was amplified by immunoSEQ multiplex PCR across 54 Vbeta and 13 Jbeta. TCRdb analysed the immunoSEQ multiplex PCR reads with MiXCR anew, one entry per CDR3 protein. The sample contains under 550,000 distinct CDR3 sequences, around 85% of which appear only once. The source material was CD8+ T cells from PBMCs. This receptor was identified in a human donor with multiple sclerosis. V usage is TRBV30 and J usage is TRBJ1-2; the match to TRBD1 covers 8 bases. The CDR3 DNA follows: TGTGCCTGGAGCCTTCCGGACAGGGAATTTTATGGCTACACCTTC. Its protein product is CAWSLPDREFYGYTF.